This entry lists 14 T cell receptor beta chains sequenced from one sample in a study of blood T cell repertoires in COVID-19. Data came from immunoSEQ multiplex PCR; TCRdb stores just in-frame clones and leaves some out. The top ten hold 25% to 30% of the sample, which has roughly 70,000 clones, about 80% seen once. The sample comprised peripheral blood. Receptors originate from a human donor in a cohort sampled during active COVID-19.

The V call is TRBV4-1, the J call TRBJ1-4; D possibly corresponds to TRBD1 (5 bases). CDR1 and CDR2 from the germline V gene are MGHRA and YSYEKL. There are 17 residues in the CDR3. Trimming stripped 0 bases from V and 8 bases from J, with 19 bases between. In DNA form, the CDR3 reads TGCGCCAGCAGCCAAGAAGGCGGGGCGGCAGGAGGAGAAAAACTGTTTTTT. Amino acids: CASSQEGGAAGGEKLFF.

This clone was observed once. The chain uses TRBV6-6 and TRBJ2-1; maybe TRBD2 (6 bases). With 2 bases removed from V and 4 bases from J, the gap between germline ends came to 12 bases. Germline CDR1 and CDR2: MNHNY and SVGAGI (reference sequence). The CDR3 spans 15 residues. CDR3 amino acids: CASSYPQAGYNEQFF. As DNA, the CDR3 is TGTGCCAGCAGTTACCCTCAGGCGGGGTACAATGAGCAGTTCTTC.

V usage is TRBV6-2 or TRBV6-3 and J usage is TRBJ1-6; D may be TRBD1 (6 bases). The V gene lost 2 bases and the J gene lost 9 bases, with 14 bases spanning the gap. The CDR3 extends over 15 amino acids. The germline gives CDR1 MNHEY, CDR2 SVGEGT. The CDR3 DNA is TGTGCCAGCAGTTACGCGGACAGTCGGAGTTCACCCCTCCACTTT. Translated, it gives CASSYADSRSSPLHF.

The CDR3 DNA reads as TGTGCCAGCAGCCCCGTATCCGGGAGCTCCTATAATTCACCCCTCCACTTT. Residues: CASSPVSGSSYNSPLHF. The chain has TRBV11-3 and TRBJ1-6; D gene ambiguous. CDR3 length equals 17 residues. The V end was cut by 5 bases, the J end by 0 bases, with 14 bases between. The germline CDR1 and CDR2 sequences are SGHNT and YENEEA.

The gene calls are TRBV10-2 and TRBJ1-5; 7 nucleotides match TRBD1. Losses at the gene ends were 8 bases for V and 5 bases for J; bases not matched to a gene: 6. Germline CDR1 reads WSHSY; CDR2 reads SAAADI. The CDR3 totals 13 residues. The CDR3, as DNA: TGCGCCAGCTACGCAGGGGGATATCAGCCCCAGCATTTT. This translates into CASYAGGYQPQHF.

J is TRBJ2-3 and V is TRBV7-8; 12 bases match TRBD2. This CDR3 has 17 residues. From germline, CDR1 is SGHVS and CDR2 FQNEAQ. V shed 5 bases and J 2 bases; nucleotides not matched to a gene: 8. The CDR3 loop reads CASSGGLAGTTTDTQYF. The CDR3 DNA reads TGTGCCAGCAGCGGAGGACTAGCGGGGACTACCACAGATACGCAGTATTTT.

The genes are TRBV27 and TRBJ1-5; unclear D gene. Between the trimmed V and J ends, which lost 2 bases and 6 bases, there was a span of 14 bases. In germline, CDR1 is MNHEY, CDR2 SMNVEV (reference sequence). This CDR3 comprises 15 residues. The CDR3 nucleotides read TGTGCCAGCAGTTTAGGGCCCTGGGCTGGTCAGCCCCAGCATTTT. It codes for CASSLGPWAGQPQHF.

Only one count was recorded for this clone. The chain recombines TRBV6-5 with TRBJ2-3, with D perhaps matching TRBD2 (6 bases). Deletions cut 0 bases from V and 6 bases from J, with 16 bases between. The CDR3 is 16 residues long. Germline V lookup: CDR1 MNHEY, CDR2 SVGAGI. In nucleotides, the CDR3 is TGTGCCAGCAGTTACTCGAGGCGGGGAGCGCGGGATACGCAGTATTTT. Translated: CASSYSRRGARDTQYF.

This chain uses TRBV7-8 with TRBJ1-5, with D perhaps TRBD1 (5 bases). The ends were cut back, 5 bases at V and 5 bases at J, with 7 bases in the middle. Germline CDR1 SGHVS, CDR2 FQNEAQ. The CDR3 has 12 residues. CDR3 region: CASSPTDQPQHF. The CDR3 nucleotides are TGTGCCAGCAGCCCGACAGATCAGCCCCAGCATTTT.

The chain joins TRBV1 to TRBJ2-5; the table's D call TRBD2 went unverified against the DNA. TRBV1 is designated a pseudogene. This CDR3 contains 17 residues. The CDR3 DNA reads as TGCACCAGCACTATCCCTGGAGTACTAGCGATACAAGAGACCCAGTACTTC. It codes for CTSTIPGVLAIQETQYF.

The chain joins TRBV11-3 to TRBJ2-5; 7 bases are shared with TRBD2. V lost 5 bases and J lost 2; bases outside the gene matches: 2. This CDR3 comprises 13 residues. Per the germline V gene, CDR1 is SGHNT and CDR2 is YENEEA. The CDR3 protein is CASSREVQETQYF. CDR3 nucleotides: TGTGCCAGCAGCCGGGAGGTACAAGAGACCCAGTACTTC.

The CDR3 loop is CASSLSGQPPQVQYF. The CDR3 nucleotides are TGTGCCAGCAGCTTAAGTGGACAGCCCCCTCAGGTGCAGTACTTC. This chain joins TRBV7-3 and TRBJ2-7; a weak D match, TRBD1 (6 bases). Germline V gives CDR1 SGHTA, CDR2 FQGTGA. The V and J ends lost 1 base and 9 bases respectively, with 19 bases between them. This CDR3 comprises 15 residues.

The chain uses TRBV7-9 and TRBJ2-7; D may be TRBD1 (5 bases). The CDR3 has 14 amino acids. Germline assignment: CDR1 SEHNR and CDR2 FQNEAQ (reference sequence). V lost 5 bases, J lost 0 bases, and 11 bases lay in between. The CDR3 DNA is TGTGCCAGCAGCACCCGACAGCGCTCCTACGAGCAGTACTTC. It codes for CASSTRQRSYEQYF. The whole variable domain, remainder taken from reference TRBV7-9 and TRBJ2-7, is DTGVSQNPRHKITKRGQNVTFRCDPISEHNRLYWYRQTLGQGPEFLTYFQNEAQLEKSRLLSDRFSAERPKGSFSTLEIQRTEQGDSAMYLCASSTRQRSYEQYFGPGTRLTVT.

The chain carries TRBV15 and TRBJ2-1; 8 nucleotides match TRBD2. J lost 2 bases, V lost 0 bases, and 3 bases had no gene match. This CDR3 spans 16 amino acids. Germline V lookup: CDR1 LNHNV, CDR2 YYDKDF (reference sequence). The CDR3 sequence: CATSRDSGGAYNEQFF. CDR3 in DNA: TGTGCCACCAGCAGAGATTCCGGGGGGGCCTACAATGAGCAGTTCTTC.